This T cell receptor (beta chain) comes out of a study of technical replicates of blood from a handful of donors. This CDR3 has 13 residues. The trim removed 8 bases at V and 4 bases at J, leaving 6 bases unmatched. From germline, CDR1 is MNHEY and CDR2 SVGAGI. TCRdb's table, derived via immunoSEQ multiplex PCR, lists solely in-frame clones and lacks some. The sample has around 13,000 clones, around 79% seen once; the top ten hold around 10%. Sequenced material: PBMCs. The sequence was collected from a human donor in good health. V is TRBV6-5 and J is TRBJ1-2; 8 bases are a match to TRBD1. The CDR3 DNA reads TGTGCCAGCGGACAGGGTTCCCCCTATGGCTACACCTTC. The encoded protein is CASGQGSPYGYTF.